The rows below give T cell receptor beta chains drawn from one sample of a study of cytomegalovirus exposure and HLA in healthy donors. Assay used: immunoSEQ multiplex PCR; TCRdb lists only in-frame clones, some missing. The repertoire consists of tens of thousands of clones, with roughly three quarters occurring once and the leading ten covering under 15%. The sequenced sample was PBMCs. The source of these receptors is a middle-aged woman in good health and CMV-seropositive. The CDR3 runs from the conserved cysteine through the conserved F or W. Each record gives: CDR3 protein, V gene, J gene.

CDR3: CASSLGTVNLMNTEAFF
V: TRBV5-1
J: TRBJ1-1

CDR3: CASSQDQGNPRGEQYF
V: TRBV4-2
J: TRBJ2-7

CDR3: CASSLLPGQGTGTFHNF
V: TRBV28
J: TRBJ2-5

CDR3: CASIPGGYTQYF
V: TRBV7-2
J: TRBJ2-3

CDR3: CASSLAYQYNEQFF
V: TRBV5-1
J: TRBJ2-1

CDR3: CSVGGSGDTDF
V: TRBV29-1
J: TRBJ1-2

CDR3: CASTQPTAYQETQYF
V: TRBV6-6
J: TRBJ2-5

CDR3: CASSEPGGPTDTQYF
V: TRBV2
J: TRBJ2-3

CDR3: CASSVAGWGRNEQYF
V: TRBV9
J: TRBJ2-7

CDR3: CASSSTGGNEKLFF
V: TRBV5-1
J: TRBJ1-4

CDR3: CASSVGEGVGTQYF
V: TRBV9
J: TRBJ2-3

CDR3: CASSLAGGYNEQFF
V: TRBV27
J: TRBJ2-1

CDR3: CASSQQVQETQYF
V: TRBV14
J: TRBJ2-5

CDR3: CASSRRGTGSYEQYF
V: TRBV5-6
J: TRBJ2-7

CDR3: CASPRSSNTEAFF
V: TRBV6-1
J: TRBJ1-1

CDR3: CASTDSLNTEAFF
V: TRBV7-9
J: TRBJ1-1

CDR3: CASSVAGVNYGYTF
V: TRBV2
J: TRBJ1-2

CDR3: CASSEEPSGEYNEQFF
V: TRBV6-1
J: TRBJ2-1

CDR3: CASSIGQVFHQPQHF
V: TRBV19
J: TRBJ1-5